Each of the 10 T cell receptor beta chains below was sequenced from the same sample in a study of beta chain features in type 1 diabetes. Every bit of the isolated RNA underwent reverse transcription, so sequencing read expressed TCRB transcripts. Data came from immunoSEQ multiplex PCR; TCRdb stores just in-frame clones and leaves some out. Of hundreds of thousands of clones listed, roughly 15% are singletons. Sample: naive CD4+ T cells from blood. Receptors were obtained from a man between 18 and 29 years old in good health.

The gene calls are TRBV6-1 and TRBJ1-2, with 8 bases lining up with TRBD1. Germline assignment: CDR1 MNHNS and CDR2 SASEGT. V lost 3 bases and J lost 4; bases outside the gene matches: 4. The CDR3 is 14 amino acids. The CDR3 region is CASSDIQGGYGYTF. The CDR3 region has the DNA TGTGCCAGCAGTGATATACAGGGGGGCTATGGCTACACCTTC.

This chain links TRBV4-3 with TRBJ1-1; 7 nucleotides align to TRBD1. Germline CDR1 reads LGHNA; CDR2 reads YSLEER. V trimming: 4 bases; J trimming: 4 bases; junction bases outside the gene matches: 0. The CDR3 has 12 amino acids. For the CDR3, the DNA is TGCGCCAGCAGCCCAGGGGGCACTGAAGCTTTCTTT. Amino acids: CASSPGGTEAFF.

This clone was found a few times. The chain links TRBV5-1 to TRBJ2-5; a weak D match, TRBD1 (5 bases). Trimming removed 4 bases at V and 4 bases at J, with 20 bases between. Germline CDR1 is SGHRS and CDR2 is YFSETQ. There are 16 residues in the CDR3. As DNA, the CDR3 is TGCGCCAGCAGCCCGGGTTTAAGGGGATCTGCAGAGACCCAGTACTTC. Translating it yields CASSPGLRGSAETQYF.

J is TRBJ1-2 and V is TRBV10-3; 8 bases map to TRBD1. The CDR3 length is 17 residues. The trim removed 4 bases at V and 0 bases at J, leaving 10 bases unmatched. Looked up from germline, CDR1 is ENHRY and CDR2 is SYGVKD. In nucleotides, the CDR3 is TGTGCCATCAGTGTGGGACAGGCTTCCTTAGCTAACTATGGCTACACCTTC. This translates into CAISVGQASLANYGYTF.

V and J are TRBV5-1 and TRBJ2-4, with 8 bases aligning to TRBD1. The CDR3 consists of 13 residues. Trimming took 4 bases from V and 9 from J; bases not matched to a gene: 6. The V gene's germline CDR1 is SGHRS and CDR2 YFSETQ. The DNA for the CDR3 is TGCGCCAGCAGCGAGACAGACAGGGGCATTCAGTACTTC. It codes for CASSETDRGIQYF.

The rearrangement links TRBV7-9 to TRBJ1-3; D not resolved. V lost 1 base and J lost 7, with 5 bases in between. Germline V gene lookup returns CDR1 SEHNR and CDR2 FQNEAQ (reference sequence). The CDR3 totals 12 residues. CDR3 loop: CASSLEVNTIYF. DNA of the CDR3: TGTGCCAGCAGCTTAGAGGTCAACACCATATATTTT. Looking up the rest from reference TRBV7-9 and TRBJ1-3 gives the full variable domain: DTGVSQNPRHKITKRGQNVTFRCDPISEHNRLYWYRQTLGQGPEFLTYFQNEAQLEKSRLLSDRFSAERPKGSFSTLEIQRTEQGDSAMYLCASSLEVNTIYFGEGSWLTVV.

The chain carries TRBV27 and TRBJ2-1; 13 bases match TRBD2. CDR1 MNHEY and CDR2 SMNVEV come from the germline V gene (reference sequence). The ends lost 4 bases at V and 7 bases at J; junction bases unmatched: 7. This CDR3 has 16 residues. The CDR3 bases are TGTGCCAGCAGTTCGACTAGCGGGGGGCCGGGGAATGAGCAGTTCTTC. Its translation is CASSSTSGGPGNEQFF.

The chain carries TRBV30 and TRBJ1-6, with D maybe TRBD1 (6 bases). CDR1 is GTSNPN and CDR2 is SVGIG in the germline V gene (reference sequence). CDR3 size: 14 residues. V was pared by 1 base and J by 7 bases, with 11 bases between. CDR3 DNA: TGTGCCTGGAGTGGATTAGGGGGGAATTCACCCCTCCACTTT. Its translation: CAWSGLGGNSPLHF.

The chain recombines TRBV4-3 with TRBJ1-2, with a weak D call TRBD1 (6 bases). V lost 1 base, J lost 4 bases, and 7 bases lay in between. The germline V gene has CDR1 LGHNA and CDR2 YSLEER. The CDR3 is made up of 13 amino acids. The CDR3 bases are TGCGCCAGCAGCCAAGTACAGGGCTATGGCTACACCTTC. This sequence encodes CASSQVQGYGYTF.

The rearrangement uses TRBV6-6 and TRBJ1-1; D is unclear. The CDR3 totals 13 residues. Germline CDR1 is MNHNY and CDR2 is SVGAGI (reference sequence). V was trimmed by 6 bases and J by 7 bases, leaving 15 bases between them. The CDR3 nucleotides read TGTGCCAGCAGCCTTACCTTTGGGAGTGAAGCTTTCTTT. This encodes CASSLTFGSEAFF.